The rows below give T cell receptor beta chains drawn from one sample of a study of naive and memory T cell subsets. TCRdb processed the UMI-ligation and nested PCR reads anew with MiXCR; each CDR3 protein has one entry. This table has around 83,000 distinct CDR3 sequences, roughly 12% appearing once. The sequencing sample was made of naive CD4+ T cells from blood. Receptors originate from a human donor in good health. CDR3s include the opening cysteine and the closing phenylalanine or tryptophan. D genes are given only for firm matches. Clone size is given for some rows only: seen once, a few or many times, or a class if the clone is expanded.

size,J,D,V,DNA,CDR3
many,TRBJ2-1,NA,TRBV5-1,TGCGCCAGCAGCTTGTCGGGTCTGGGGGACGCAACATTC,CASSLSGLGDATF
NA,TRBJ2-2,TRBD1,TRBV7-2,TGTGCCAGCAGCTTAAGGCCAGGGGGACCCGGGGAGCTGTTTTTT,CASSLRPGGPGELFF
many,TRBJ1-2,NA,TRBV20-1,TGCAGTGCGAACGTGGGGGAGAGTGGCTACACCTTC,CSANVGESGYTF
many,TRBJ2-1,TRBD2,TRBV29-1,TGCAGCGTCGCACCTAGACTAGCTTCCGGTGTGAGTGAGCAGTTCTTC,CSVAPRLASGVSEQFF
many,TRBJ1-1,NA,TRBV20-1,TGCAGTGCTAGTACGGGGGCGAACACTGAAGCTTTCTTT,CSASTGANTEAFF
NA,TRBJ1-2,NA,TRBV12-3/TRBV12-4,TGTGCCAGCAGTTCACAATCGACTACATATGGCTACACCTTC,CASSSQSTTYGYTF
few,TRBJ2-5,NA,TRBV7-7,TGTGCTAGCAGCTTAGTTCCCTCCCAAGAGACCCAGTACTTC,CASSLVPSQETQYF
few,TRBJ1-1,NA,TRBV2,TGTGCCAGGTTATGGGGCCAGAACACTGAAGCTTTCTTT,CARLWGQNTEAFF
once,TRBJ2-7,NA,TRBV7-2,TGTGCCAGCAGCTTATTTGGACTAGCAGGGGGGACCTACGAGCAGTACTTC,CASSLFGLAGGTYEQYF
NA,TRBJ2-7,NA,TRBV5-1,TGCGCCAGCAGCTTGCGGTCCGAGCAGTACTTC,CASSLRSEQYF
NA,TRBJ1-5,NA,TRBV12-3/TRBV12-4,TGTGCCAGCAATCTTGGGAGGGATTGGCAGCCCCAGCATTTT,CASNLGRDWQPQHF
NA,TRBJ2-1,TRBD2,TRBV24-1,TGTGCCACCAGTGACCCAGCGGGAGGGCGCTACAATGAGCAGTTCTTC,CATSDPAGGRYNEQFF
NA,TRBJ2-1,NA,TRBV30,TGTGCCTGGAGCCGGGATTTCTCCTACAATGAGCAGTTCTTC,CAWSRDFSYNEQFF
NA,TRBJ1-6,NA,TRBV12-3/TRBV12-4,TGTGCCAGCGGTCATGGGAATTCACCCCTCCACTTT,CASGHGNSPLHF
NA,TRBJ2-1,NA,TRBV7-3,TGTGCCAGCAGCTTACGGCCTTTGAATGAGCAGTTCTTC,CASSLRPLNEQFF
NA,TRBJ1-5,TRBD1,TRBV6-2/TRBV6-3,TGTGCCAGCACGACAGGGGGTCAGCCCCAGCATTTT,CASTTGGQPQHF
few,TRBJ2-7,NA,TRBV12-3/TRBV12-4,TGTGCCAGCAGTTCGATAGCGGAGCAGTACTTC,CASSSIAEQYF
few,TRBJ2-1,NA,TRBV12-3/TRBV12-4,TGTGCCAGCAGTATGCGACTAGGGGTTGAGCAGTTCTTC,CASSMRLGVEQFF
NA,TRBJ2-5,NA,TRBV20-1,TGCAGTGCTAGGTTTGAGACCCAGTACTTC,CSARFETQYF
NA,TRBJ2-7,TRBD2,TRBV6-2/TRBV6-3,TGTGCCAGCCAAAGGGTAGCGGGAGGCCACTACGAGCAGTACTTC,CASQRVAGGHYEQYF